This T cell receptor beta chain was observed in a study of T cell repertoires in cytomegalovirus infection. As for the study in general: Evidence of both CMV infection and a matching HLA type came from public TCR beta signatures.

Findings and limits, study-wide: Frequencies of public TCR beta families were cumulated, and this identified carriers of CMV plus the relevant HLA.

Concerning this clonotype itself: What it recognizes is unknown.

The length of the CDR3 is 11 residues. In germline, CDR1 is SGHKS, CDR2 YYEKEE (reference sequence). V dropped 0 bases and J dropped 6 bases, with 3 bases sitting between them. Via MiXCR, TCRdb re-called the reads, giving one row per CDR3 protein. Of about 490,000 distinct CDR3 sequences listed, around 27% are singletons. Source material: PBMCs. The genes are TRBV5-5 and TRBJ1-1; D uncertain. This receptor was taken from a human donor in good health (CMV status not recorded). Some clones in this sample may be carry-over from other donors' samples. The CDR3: CASSLAAEAFF. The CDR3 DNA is TGTGCCAGCAGCTTGGCGGCTGAAGCTTTCTTT.